The clone carrying this T cell receptor beta chain was detected a few times. No antigen is known for it. The data are from a study of cytomegalovirus exposure and HLA in healthy donors. Study outcomes and limitations: Reports credit the classifier with highly specific, highly sensitive diagnosis of cytomegalovirus status.

Unmatched junction bases numbered 4, after V lost 4 bases and J lost 6 bases. The germline CDR1 and CDR2 sequences are SGHRS and YFSETQ. This CDR3 has 14 residues. Amplification used 60 Vbeta primers and 13 Jbeta primers. Only in-frame clones appear in the TCRdb table, and some are missing; sequencing was by immunoSEQ multiplex PCR. The sample shows about 160,000 clones, about 81% of them seen only once. The V gene is TRBV5-1, the J gene TRBJ1-4; TRBD1 matches 9 bases. This sequence was found in a woman between 18 and 30 years old in good health and CMV-seronegative. The sequencing sample was made of PBMCs. The DNA of the CDR3 is TGCGCCAGCAGCCGCGGGACAGGGTATGAAAAACTGTTTTTT. Protein sequence: CASSRGTGYEKLFF. Complete variable domain (other parts from reference TRBV5-1 and TRBJ1-4): KAGVTQTPRYLIKTRGQQVTLSCSPISGHRSVSWYQQTPGQGLQFLFEYFSETQRNKGNFPGRFSGRQFSNSRSEMNVSTLELGDSALYLCASSRGTGYEKLFFGSGTQLSVL.